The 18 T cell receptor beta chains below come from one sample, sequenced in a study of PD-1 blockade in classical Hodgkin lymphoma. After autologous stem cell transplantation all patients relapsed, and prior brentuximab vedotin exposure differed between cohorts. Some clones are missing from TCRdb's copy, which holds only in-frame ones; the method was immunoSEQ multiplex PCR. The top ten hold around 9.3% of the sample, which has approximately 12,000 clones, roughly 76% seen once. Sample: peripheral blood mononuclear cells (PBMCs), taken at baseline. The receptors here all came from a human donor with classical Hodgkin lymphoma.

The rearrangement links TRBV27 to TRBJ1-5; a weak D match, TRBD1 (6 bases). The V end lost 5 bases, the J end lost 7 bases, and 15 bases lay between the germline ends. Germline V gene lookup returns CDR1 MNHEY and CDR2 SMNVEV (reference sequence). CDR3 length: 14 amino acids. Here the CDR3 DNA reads TGTGCCAGCAGTCAAACCCAGGGGTGGCAGCCCCAGCATTTT. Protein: CASSQTQGWQPQHF.

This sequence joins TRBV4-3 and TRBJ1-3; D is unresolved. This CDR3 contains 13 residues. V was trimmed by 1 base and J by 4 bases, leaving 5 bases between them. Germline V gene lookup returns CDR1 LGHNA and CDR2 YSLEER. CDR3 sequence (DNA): TGCGCCAGCAGCCAAGCCGCAGGAAACACCATATATTTT. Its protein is CASSQAAGNTIYF.

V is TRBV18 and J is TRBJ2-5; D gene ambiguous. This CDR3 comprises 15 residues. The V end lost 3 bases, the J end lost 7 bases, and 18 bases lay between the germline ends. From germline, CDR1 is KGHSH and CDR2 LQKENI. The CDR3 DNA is TGTGCCAGCTCACCTTTCCTACAGCAGCCAGGGACCCAGTACTTC. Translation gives CASSPFLQQPGTQYF.

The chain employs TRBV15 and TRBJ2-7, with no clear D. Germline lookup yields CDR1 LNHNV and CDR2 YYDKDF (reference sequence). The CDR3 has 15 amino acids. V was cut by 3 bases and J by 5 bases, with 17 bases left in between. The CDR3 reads CATSRAVGMYHEQYF. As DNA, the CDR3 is TGTGCCACCAGCAGGGCCGTAGGGATGTACCACGAGCAGTACTTC.

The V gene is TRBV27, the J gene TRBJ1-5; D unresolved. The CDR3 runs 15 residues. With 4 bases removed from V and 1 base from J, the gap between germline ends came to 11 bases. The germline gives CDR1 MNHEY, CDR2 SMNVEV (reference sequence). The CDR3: CASSSFGLSNQPQHF. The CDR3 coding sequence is TGTGCCAGCAGTTCCTTCGGGCTCAGCAATCAGCCCCAGCATTTT.

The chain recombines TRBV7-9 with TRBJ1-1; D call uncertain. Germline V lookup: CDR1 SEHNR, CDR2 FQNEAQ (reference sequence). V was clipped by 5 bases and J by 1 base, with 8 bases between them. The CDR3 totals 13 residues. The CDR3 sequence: CASSAQENTEAFF. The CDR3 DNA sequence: TGTGCCAGCAGCGCCCAAGAGAACACTGAAGCTTTCTTT. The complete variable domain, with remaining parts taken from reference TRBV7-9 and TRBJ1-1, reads DTGVSQNPRHKITKRGQNVTFRCDPISEHNRLYWYRQTLGQGPEFLTYFQNEAQLEKSRLLSDRFSAERPKGSFSTLEIQRTEQGDSAMYLCASSAQENTEAFFGQGTRLTVV.

The CDR3 sequence: CASSLEERNTGELFF. In DNA, the CDR3 is TGTGCCAGCAGTCTCGAGGAACGGAACACCGGGGAGCTGTTTTTT. V gene TRBV7-6 combines with J gene TRBJ2-2; D remains ambiguous. Per the germline V gene, CDR1 is SGHVS and CDR2 is FNYEAQ. Trimming removed 6 bases at V and 1 base at J, with 12 bases between. The CDR3 totals 15 residues.

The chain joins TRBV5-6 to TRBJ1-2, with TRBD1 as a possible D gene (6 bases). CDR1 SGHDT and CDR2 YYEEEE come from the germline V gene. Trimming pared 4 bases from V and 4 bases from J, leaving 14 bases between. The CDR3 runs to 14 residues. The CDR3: CASSPGAVGYGYTF. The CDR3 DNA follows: TGTGCCAGCAGCCCGGGGGCGGTGGGCTATGGCTACACCTTC. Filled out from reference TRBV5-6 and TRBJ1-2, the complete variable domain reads DAGVTQSPTHLIKTRGQQVTLRCSPKSGHDTVSWYQQALGQGPQFIFQYYEEEERQRGNFPDRFSGHQFPNYSSELNVNALLLGDSALYLCASSPGAVGYGYTFGSGTRLTVV.

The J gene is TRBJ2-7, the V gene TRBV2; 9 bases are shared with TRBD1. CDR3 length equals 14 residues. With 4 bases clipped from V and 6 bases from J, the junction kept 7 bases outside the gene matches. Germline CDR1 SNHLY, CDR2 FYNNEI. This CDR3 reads CASSATGGAVEQYF. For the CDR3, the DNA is TGTGCCAGCAGTGCCACAGGGGGCGCGGTCGAGCAGTACTTC.

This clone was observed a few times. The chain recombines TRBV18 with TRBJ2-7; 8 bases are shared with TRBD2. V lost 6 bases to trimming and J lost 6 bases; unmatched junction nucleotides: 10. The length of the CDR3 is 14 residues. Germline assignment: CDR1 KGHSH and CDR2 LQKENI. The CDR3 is CASSLPGGGGEQYF. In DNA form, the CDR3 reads TGTGCCAGCTCCCTCCCGGGAGGGGGGGGCGAGCAGTACTTC.

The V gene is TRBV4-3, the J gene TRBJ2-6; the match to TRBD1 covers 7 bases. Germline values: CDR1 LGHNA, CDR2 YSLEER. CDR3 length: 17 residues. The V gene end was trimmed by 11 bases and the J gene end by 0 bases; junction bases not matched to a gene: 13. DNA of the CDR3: TGCGCCTCAGCCAGGGACAGAAGAGACTCTGGGGCCAACGTCCTGACTTTC. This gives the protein CASARDRRDSGANVLTF.

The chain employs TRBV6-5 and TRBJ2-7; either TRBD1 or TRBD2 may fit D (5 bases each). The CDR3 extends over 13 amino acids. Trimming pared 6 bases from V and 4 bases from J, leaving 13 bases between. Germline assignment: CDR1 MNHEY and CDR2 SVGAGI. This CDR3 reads CASRSPGPYEQYF. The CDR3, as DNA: TGTGCCAGCAGATCCCCGGGACCTTACGAGCAGTACTTC.

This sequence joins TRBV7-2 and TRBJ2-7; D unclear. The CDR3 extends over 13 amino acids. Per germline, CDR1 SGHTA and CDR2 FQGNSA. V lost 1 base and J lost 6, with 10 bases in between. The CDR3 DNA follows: TGTGCCAGCAGCTTAGGGCCGACCGGCGAGCAGTACTTC. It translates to CASSLGPTGEQYF.

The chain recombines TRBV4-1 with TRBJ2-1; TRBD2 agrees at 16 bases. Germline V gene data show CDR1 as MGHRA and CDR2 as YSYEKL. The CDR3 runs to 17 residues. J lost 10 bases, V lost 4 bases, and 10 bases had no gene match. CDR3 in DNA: TGCGCCAGCAGCCGGGCCGGGACTAGCGGGAGGGCGGGGGAGCAGTTCTTC. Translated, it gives CASSRAGTSGRAGEQFF.

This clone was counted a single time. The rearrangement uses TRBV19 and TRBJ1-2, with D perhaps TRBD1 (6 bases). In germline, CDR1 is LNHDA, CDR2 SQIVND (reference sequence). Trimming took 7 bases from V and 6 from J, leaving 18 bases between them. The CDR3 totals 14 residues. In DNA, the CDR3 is TGTGCCAGTACCCTTTTGGCAGGGGTGAATGGCTACACCTTC. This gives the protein CASTLLAGVNGYTF.

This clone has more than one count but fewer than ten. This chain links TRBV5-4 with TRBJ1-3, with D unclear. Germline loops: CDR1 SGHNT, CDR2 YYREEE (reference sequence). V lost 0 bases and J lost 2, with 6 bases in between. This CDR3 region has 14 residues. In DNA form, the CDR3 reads TGTGCCAGCAGCTTGGCTACAGCTGGAAACACCATATATTTT. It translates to CASSLATAGNTIYF.

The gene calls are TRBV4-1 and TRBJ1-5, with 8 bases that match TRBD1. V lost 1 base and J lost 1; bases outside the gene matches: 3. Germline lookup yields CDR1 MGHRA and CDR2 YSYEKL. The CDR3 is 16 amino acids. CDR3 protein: CASSQVSGGSNQPQHF. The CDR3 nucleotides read TGCGCCAGCAGCCAAGTGTCAGGGGGCAGCAATCAGCCCCAGCATTTT.

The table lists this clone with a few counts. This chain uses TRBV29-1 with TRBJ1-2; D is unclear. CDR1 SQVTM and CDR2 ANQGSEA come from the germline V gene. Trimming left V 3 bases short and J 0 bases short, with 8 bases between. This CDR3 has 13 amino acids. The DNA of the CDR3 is TGCAGCGTTGATTGGGCAGCTAACTATGGCTACACCTTC. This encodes CSVDWAANYGYTF.